This TCR beta chain originates from a study of blood T cell repertoires in COVID-19. Study-level information: Sites in the United States, Italy and Spain provided acute and convalescent COVID-19 samples. PBMCs, B-cell-depleted T cells, or T cells provided the cDNA or gDNA that made up the material.

Clones were sequenced by immunoSEQ multiplex PCR, and TCRdb holds only the in-frame ones, with some missing. The sample yields 300,000 or so clones, roughly nine tenths seen once. The germline CDR1 and CDR2 sequences are MDHEN and SYDVKM. The V end lost 6 bases, the J end lost 7 bases, and 18 bases lay between the germline ends. This CDR3 has 15 amino acids. While infection was still active, Seattle patients were enrolled and then followed longitudinally. This TCR was recovered from a woman aged 30 to 39 with COVID-19, enrolled during active disease. V is TRBV28 and J is TRBJ2-2; D possibly corresponds to TRBD1 (7 bases). The sequenced material came from peripheral blood. The CDR3 DNA reads as TGTGCCAGCAGGACCGGACAGGACGGGGGCGGGGAGCTGTTTTTT. This sequence encodes CASRTGQDGGGELFF.